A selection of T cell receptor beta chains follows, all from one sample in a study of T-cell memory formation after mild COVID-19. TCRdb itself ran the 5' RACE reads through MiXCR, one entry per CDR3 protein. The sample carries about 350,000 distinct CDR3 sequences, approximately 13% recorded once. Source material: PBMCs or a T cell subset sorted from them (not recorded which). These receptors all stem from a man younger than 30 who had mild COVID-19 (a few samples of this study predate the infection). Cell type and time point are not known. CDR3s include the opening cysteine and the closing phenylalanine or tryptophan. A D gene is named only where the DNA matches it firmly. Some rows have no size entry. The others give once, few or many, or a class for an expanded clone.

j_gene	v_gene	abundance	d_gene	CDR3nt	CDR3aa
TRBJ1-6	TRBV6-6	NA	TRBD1	TGTGCCAGCAGTTATGACAGGGGGCAGTCACCCCTCCACTTT	CASSYDRGQSPLHF
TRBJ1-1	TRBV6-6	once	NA	TGTGCCAGCAGTTACTACTCGGGGGGGATGAACACTGAAGCTTTCTTT	CASSYYSGGMNTEAFF
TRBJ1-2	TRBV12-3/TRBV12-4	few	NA	TGTGCCAGCAGTCCACAGGAGTTCCGTGGCTACACCTTC	CASSPQEFRGYTF
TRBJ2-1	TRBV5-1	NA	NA	TGCGCCAGCAGCTTGGATACAGGGCAGGATGAGCAGTTCTTC	CASSLDTGQDEQFF
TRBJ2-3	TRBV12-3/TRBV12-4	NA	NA	TGTGCCAGCAGGACCGACGTATACTTCAACACAGATACGCAGTATTTT	CASRTDVYFNTDTQYF
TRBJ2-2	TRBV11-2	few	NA	TGTGCCAGCAGCTTACATGTCTGGACGAACACCGGGGAGCTGTTTTTT	CASSLHVWTNTGELFF
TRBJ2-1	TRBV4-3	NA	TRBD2	TGCGCCAGCAGCTTCTCTAGCGGGCGAGACAATGAGCAGTTCTTC	CASSFSSGRDNEQFF
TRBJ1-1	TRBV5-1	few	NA	TGCGCCAGCAACAGGGTCCCGAACACTGAAGCTTTCTTT	CASNRVPNTEAFF
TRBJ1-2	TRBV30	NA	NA	TGTGCCTGGAGTGAAGGCCTCCTCACGGGGGGCTACACCTTC	CAWSEGLLTGGYTF
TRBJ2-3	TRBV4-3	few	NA	TGCGCCAGCAGCCAAGATAGGGGGATCACAGATACGCAGTATTTT	CASSQDRGITDTQYF
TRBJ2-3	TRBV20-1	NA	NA	TGCAGTGCTAGAGTTCCGGGGGCCACAGATACGCAGTATTTT	CSARVPGATDTQYF
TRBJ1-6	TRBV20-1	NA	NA	TGCAGTGCTTACGACTCGGGCCGGGGCGATTCACCCCTCCACTTT	CSAYDSGRGDSPLHF
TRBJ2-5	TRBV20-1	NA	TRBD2	TGCAGTGTCAAGGGCGCGGGGGGGAGGCAAGAGACCCAGTACTTC	CSVKGAGGRQETQYF
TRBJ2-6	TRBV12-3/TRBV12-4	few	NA	TGTGCCAGCAGCCCCGGAGGGGGCTCTGGGGCCAACGTCCTGACTTTC	CASSPGGGSGANVLTF
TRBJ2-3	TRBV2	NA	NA	TGTGCCAGCTGGTACCCGGTTGATACGCAGTATTTT	CASWYPVDTQYF
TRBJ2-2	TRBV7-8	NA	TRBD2	TGTGCCAGCAGCTTGGTTGCGGGGGGGCCGAACACCGGGGAGCTGTTTTTT	CASSLVAGGPNTGELFF
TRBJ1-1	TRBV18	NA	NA	TGTGCCAGCTCACCAAATCCCGGCACTGAAGCTTTCTTT	CASSPNPGTEAFF
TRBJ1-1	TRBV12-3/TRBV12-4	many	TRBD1	TGTGCCAGCAGTTTAGATAGGACAGGGGGTGAAGCTTTCTTT	CASSLDRTGGEAFF
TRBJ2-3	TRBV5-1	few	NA	TGCGCCAGCAGCACCGGGGACGGCAGCACAGATACGCAGTATTTT	CASSTGDGSTDTQYF
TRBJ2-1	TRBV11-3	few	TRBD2	TGTGCCAGCACGGGACTAGCGGGGGGTCCACTGTTCTTC	CASTGLAGGPLFF
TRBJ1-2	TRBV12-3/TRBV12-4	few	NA	TGTGCCAGCAGTGGCGCGTGGGGCTACACCTTC	CASSGAWGYTF
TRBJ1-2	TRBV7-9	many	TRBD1	TGTGCCAGCAGCCTACAGGGGATCTATGGCTACACCTTC	CASSLQGIYGYTF
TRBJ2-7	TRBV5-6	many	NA	TGTGCCAGCAGCCCCGGGCTAGGCTACGAGCAGTACTTC	CASSPGLGYEQYF
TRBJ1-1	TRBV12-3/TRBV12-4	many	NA	TGTGCCAGCACTGTCGGGCTGACAAACACTGAAGCTTTCTTT	CASTVGLTNTEAFF
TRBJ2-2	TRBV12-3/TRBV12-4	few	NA	TGTGCCAACGCCCGGGGGAGGAAGACCGGGGAGCTGTTTTTT	CANARGRKTGELFF
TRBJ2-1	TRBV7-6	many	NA	TGTGCCAGCAGCTTAGACACCGACAATGAGCAGTTCTTC	CASSLDTDNEQFF
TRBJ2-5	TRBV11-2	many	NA	TGTGCCGCCAAGAAAACAGGAAACTCCCAAGAGACCCAGTACTTC	CAAKKTGNSQETQYF
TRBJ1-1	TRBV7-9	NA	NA	TGTGCCAGCAGCTACTGGGGCATGAACACTGAAGCTTTCTTT	CASSYWGMNTEAFF
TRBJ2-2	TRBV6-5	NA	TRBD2	TGTGCCAGCAGAGGCGGACTAGCGGGGGGGCCGTATATGGCCGGGGAGCTGTTTTTT	CASRGGLAGGPYMAGELFF
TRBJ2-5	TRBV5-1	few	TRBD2	TGCGCCAGCAGATTAGCGGGGGGCGTCGAGACCCAGTACTTC	CASRLAGGVETQYF
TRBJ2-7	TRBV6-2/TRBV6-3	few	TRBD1	TGTGCCACTCCACCGGACAGGAGTTTTCTTTACGAGCAGTACTTC	CATPPDRSFLYEQYF
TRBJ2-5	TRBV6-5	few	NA	TGTGCCAGCACCACCGAGGCCCTTCCAGAGACCCAGTACTTC	CASTTEALPETQYF
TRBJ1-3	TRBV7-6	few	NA	TGTGCCAGCAGCCCTAGGGGTTCGGGAAACACCATATATTTT	CASSPRGSGNTIYF
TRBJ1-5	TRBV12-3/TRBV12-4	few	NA	TGTGCCAGCAGTTTAAGGACTCCTAATCAGCCCCAGCATTTT	CASSLRTPNQPQHF
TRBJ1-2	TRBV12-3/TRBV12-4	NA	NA	TGTGCCAGCAGTTGGGGGCCTACGGGGGGCTACACCTTC	CASSWGPTGGYTF
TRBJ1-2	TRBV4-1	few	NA	TGCGCCAGCAGCCAAGATAGGGCAGGGGGCTACACCTTC	CASSQDRAGGYTF
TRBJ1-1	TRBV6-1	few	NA	TGTGCCAGCAGTGAAGTCGGAGGTACTGAAGCTTTCTTT	CASSEVGGTEAFF
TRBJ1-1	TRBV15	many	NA	TGTGCCACCAGCAGAGCCGGAGGGATTGAAGCTTTCTTT	CATSRAGGIEAFF
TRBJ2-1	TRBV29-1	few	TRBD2	TGCAGCGGAAGTGGTAGCGGGGGGCGAAGCTCCTACAATGAGCAGTTCTTC	CSGSGSGGRSSYNEQFF
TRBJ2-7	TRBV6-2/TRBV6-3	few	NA	TGTGCCAGCTGCCCGACAGGCTTAGCCGAATACGAGCAGTACTTC	CASCPTGLAEYEQYF
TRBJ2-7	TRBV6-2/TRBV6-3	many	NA	TGTGCCAGCAGTTCCCCTTGGTCCTACGAGCAGTACTTC	CASSSPWSYEQYF
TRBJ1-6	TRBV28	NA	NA	TGTGCCAGCAGTCCCCGCCGGTCCCTAATTTCACCCCTCCACTTT	CASSPRRSLISPLHF
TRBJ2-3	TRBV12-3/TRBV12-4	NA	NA	TGTGCCAGCAGTTTTGGCGGGGTGGCAGATTCGCAGTATTTT	CASSFGGVADSQYF
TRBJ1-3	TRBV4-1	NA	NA	TGCGCCAGCAGCCCTCACGAGGGGGGGGCTGGAAACACCATATATTTT	CASSPHEGGAGNTIYF
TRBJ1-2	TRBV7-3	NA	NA	TGTGCCAGCAGCCCCAGAGAGGGGAGTGGAGGCTACACCTTC	CASSPREGSGGYTF
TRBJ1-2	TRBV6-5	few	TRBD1	TGTGCCAGCAGGAAAGGGACAGGCCCTTATGGCTACACCTTC	CASRKGTGPYGYTF
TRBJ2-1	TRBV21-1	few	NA	TGTGCCAGCAGCAAGCGTCGGGACAGGTGGTACAATGAGCAGTTCTTC	CASSKRRDRWYNEQFF
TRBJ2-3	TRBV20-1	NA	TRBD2	TGCGGGGGGGTTGGCGGTACAGATACGCAGTATTTT	CGGVGGTDTQYF
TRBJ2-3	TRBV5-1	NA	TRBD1	TGCGCCAGCAGCACGACAGGGGAACCAGATACGCAGTATTTT	CASSTTGEPDTQYF
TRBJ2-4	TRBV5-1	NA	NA	TGCGCCAGCAGCGCCGGGACTGGGGGGAACATTCAGTACTTC	CASSAGTGGNIQYF
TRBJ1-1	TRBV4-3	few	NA	TGCGCCAGCAGCCAAGAAGAAGGGGTGAACACTGAAGCTTTCTTT	CASSQEEGVNTEAFF
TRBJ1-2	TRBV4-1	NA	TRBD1	TGCGCCAGCAGCACCCGGACAGGACCAATCTATGGCTACACCTTC	CASSTRTGPIYGYTF
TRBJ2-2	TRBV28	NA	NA	TGTGCCAGCAGCTCTAGGGTTGTGAACACCGGGGAGCTGTTTTTT	CASSSRVVNTGELFF
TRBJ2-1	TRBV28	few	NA	TGTGCCAGCAGTCCCTTTGGGGACTACAATGAGCAGTTCTTC	CASSPFGDYNEQFF
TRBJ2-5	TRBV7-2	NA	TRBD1	TGTGCCAGCAGCTTACCGGACAGGCAAGAGACCCAGTACTTC	CASSLPDRQETQYF
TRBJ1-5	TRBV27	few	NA	TGTGCCAGCAGTGCCCTGGGGAAGAGCAATCAGCCCCAGCATTTT	CASSALGKSNQPQHF
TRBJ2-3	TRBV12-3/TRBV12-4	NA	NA	TGTGCCAGCGCCCGGACAGTCACAGATACGCAGTATTTT	CASARTVTDTQYF
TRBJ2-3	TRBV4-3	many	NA	TGCGCCAGCAGCCAAGCGGGGGGCCCGGATACGCAGTATTTT	CASSQAGGPDTQYF
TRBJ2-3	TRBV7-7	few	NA	TGTGCCAGCAGCTTACTTCCCCCCCCAGATACGCAGTATTTT	CASSLLPPPDTQYF
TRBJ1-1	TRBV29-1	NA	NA	TGCAGCGTTGGGCCAGGGTGGGGGATGAACACTGAAGCTTTCTTT	CSVGPGWGMNTEAFF